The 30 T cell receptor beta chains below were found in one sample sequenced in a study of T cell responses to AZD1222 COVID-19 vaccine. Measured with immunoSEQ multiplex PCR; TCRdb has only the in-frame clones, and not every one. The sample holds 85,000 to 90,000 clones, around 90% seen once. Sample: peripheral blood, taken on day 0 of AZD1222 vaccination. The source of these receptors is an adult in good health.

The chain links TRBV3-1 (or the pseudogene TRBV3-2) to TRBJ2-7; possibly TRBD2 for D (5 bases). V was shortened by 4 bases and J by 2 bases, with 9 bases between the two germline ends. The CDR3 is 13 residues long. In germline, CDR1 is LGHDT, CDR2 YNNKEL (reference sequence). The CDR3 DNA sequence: TGTGCCAGCAGCCCTGGGGAGACCTACGAGCAGTACTTC. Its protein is CASSPGETYEQYF.

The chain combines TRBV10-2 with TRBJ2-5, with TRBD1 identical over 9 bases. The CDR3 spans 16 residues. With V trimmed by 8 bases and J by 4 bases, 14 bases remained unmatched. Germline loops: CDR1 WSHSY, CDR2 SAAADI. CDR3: CASLEGQGALGETQYF. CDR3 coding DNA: TGCGCCAGCCTAGAGGGACAGGGTGCGTTGGGAGAGACCCAGTACTTC.

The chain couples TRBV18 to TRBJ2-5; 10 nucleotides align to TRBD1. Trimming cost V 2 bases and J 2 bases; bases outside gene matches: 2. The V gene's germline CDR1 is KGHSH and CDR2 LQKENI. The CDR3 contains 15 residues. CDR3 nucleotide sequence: TGTGCCAGCTCACCATCGGACAGGGGGCAAGAGACCCAGTACTTC. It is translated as CASSPSDRGQETQYF.

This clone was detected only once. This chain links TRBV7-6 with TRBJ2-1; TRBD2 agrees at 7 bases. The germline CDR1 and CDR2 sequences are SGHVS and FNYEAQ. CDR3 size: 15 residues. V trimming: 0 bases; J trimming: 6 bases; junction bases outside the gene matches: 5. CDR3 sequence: CASSLAQRGSNEQFF. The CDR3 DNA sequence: TGTGCCAGCAGCTTAGCCCAGCGGGGCTCCAATGAGCAGTTCTTC.

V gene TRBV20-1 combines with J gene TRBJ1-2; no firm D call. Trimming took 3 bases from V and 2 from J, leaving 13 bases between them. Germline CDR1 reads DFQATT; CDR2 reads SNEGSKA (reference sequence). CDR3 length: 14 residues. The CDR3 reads CSASVPGSNYGYTF. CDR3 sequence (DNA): TGCAGTGCTAGTGTTCCGGGTTCGAACTATGGCTACACCTTC.

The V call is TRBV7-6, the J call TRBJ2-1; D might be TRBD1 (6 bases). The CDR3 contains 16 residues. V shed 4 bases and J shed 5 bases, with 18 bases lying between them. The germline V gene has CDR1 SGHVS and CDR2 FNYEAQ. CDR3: CASSSRQGPPHNEQFF. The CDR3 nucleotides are TGTGCCAGCAGCTCCCGCCAGGGGCCACCCCACAATGAGCAGTTCTTC.

The CDR3 sequence is CASSVEGNEQYF. CDR3 in DNA: TGTGCCAGCAGCGTGGAAGGTAACGAGCAGTACTTC. The J gene is TRBJ2-7, the V gene TRBV11-2, with D hard to call. CDR1 is SGHAT and CDR2 is FQNNGV in the germline V gene. The V end lost 5 bases, the J end lost 5 bases, and 10 bases lay between the germline ends. This CDR3 is 12 amino acids long.

The CDR3 region has the DNA TGTGCCAGCAGTGAAGCGCGGGGACAGAGTCGGGAAAAACTGTTTTTT. Translating gives CASSEARGQSREKLFF. This chain joins TRBV6-1 and TRBJ1-4; 7 bases match TRBD1. The V and J ends lost 0 bases and 8 bases, in that order; junction bases with no gene match: 9. Germline values: CDR1 MNHNS, CDR2 SASEGT. This CDR3 has 16 amino acids.

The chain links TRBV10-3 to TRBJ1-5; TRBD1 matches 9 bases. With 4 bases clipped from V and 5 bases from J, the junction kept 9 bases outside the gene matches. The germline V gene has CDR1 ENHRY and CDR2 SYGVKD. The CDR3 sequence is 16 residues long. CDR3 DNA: TGTGCCATCAGTGCCAGTACCCGGACAGGGGATCAGCCCCAGCATTTT. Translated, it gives CAISASTRTGDQPQHF.

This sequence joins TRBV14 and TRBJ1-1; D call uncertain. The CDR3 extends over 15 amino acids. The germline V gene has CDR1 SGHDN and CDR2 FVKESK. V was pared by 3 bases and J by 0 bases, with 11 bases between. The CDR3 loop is CASSHRSVLNTEAFF. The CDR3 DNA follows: TGTGCCAGCAGCCATCGTTCAGTTCTGAACACTGAAGCTTTCTTT.

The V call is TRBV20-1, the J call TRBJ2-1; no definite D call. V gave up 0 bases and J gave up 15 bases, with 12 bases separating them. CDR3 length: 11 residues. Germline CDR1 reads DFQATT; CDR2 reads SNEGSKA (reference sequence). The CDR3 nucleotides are TGCAGTGCTAGAGATCAGGTCTTATCGTTCTTC. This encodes CSARDQVLSFF.

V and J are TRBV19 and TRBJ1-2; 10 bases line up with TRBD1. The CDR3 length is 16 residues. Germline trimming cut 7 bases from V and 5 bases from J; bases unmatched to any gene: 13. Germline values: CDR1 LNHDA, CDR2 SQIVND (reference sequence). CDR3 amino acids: CASISQTGTGVYGYTF. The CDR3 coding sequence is TGTGCCAGTATCTCCCAAACCGGGACAGGGGTTTATGGCTACACCTTC.

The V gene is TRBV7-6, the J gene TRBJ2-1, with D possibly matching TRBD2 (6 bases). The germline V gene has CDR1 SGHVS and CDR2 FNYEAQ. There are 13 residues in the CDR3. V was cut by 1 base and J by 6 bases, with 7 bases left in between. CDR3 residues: CASSLGLVNEQFF. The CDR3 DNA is TGTGCCAGCAGCTTAGGACTAGTCAATGAGCAGTTCTTC.

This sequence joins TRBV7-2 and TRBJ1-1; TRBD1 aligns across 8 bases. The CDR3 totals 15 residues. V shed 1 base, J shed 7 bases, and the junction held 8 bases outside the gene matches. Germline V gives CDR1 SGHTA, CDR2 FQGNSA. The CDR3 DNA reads TGTGCCAGCAGCTTAGATCCAGGGGGCGAAATTGAAGCTTTCTTT. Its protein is CASSLDPGGEIEAFF.

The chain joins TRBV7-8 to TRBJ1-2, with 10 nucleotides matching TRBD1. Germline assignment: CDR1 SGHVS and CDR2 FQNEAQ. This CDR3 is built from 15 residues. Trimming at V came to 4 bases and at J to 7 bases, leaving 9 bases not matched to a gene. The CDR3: CASSSADRGLSGYTF. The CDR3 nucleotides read TGTGCCAGCAGCTCAGCTGACAGGGGGCTTAGTGGCTACACCTTC.

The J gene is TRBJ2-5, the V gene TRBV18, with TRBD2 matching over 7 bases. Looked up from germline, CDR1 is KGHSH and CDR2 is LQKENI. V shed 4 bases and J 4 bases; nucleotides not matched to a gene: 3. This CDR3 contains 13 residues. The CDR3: CASSLPGGETQYF. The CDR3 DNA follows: TGTGCCAGCTCACTCCCGGGGGGAGAGACCCAGTACTTC.

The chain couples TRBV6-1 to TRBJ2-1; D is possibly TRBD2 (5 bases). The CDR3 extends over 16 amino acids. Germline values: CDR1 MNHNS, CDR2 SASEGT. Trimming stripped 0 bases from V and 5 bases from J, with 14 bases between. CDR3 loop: CASSEALTTIHNEQFF. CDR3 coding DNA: TGTGCCAGCAGTGAAGCGTTGACTACAATCCACAATGAGCAGTTCTTC.

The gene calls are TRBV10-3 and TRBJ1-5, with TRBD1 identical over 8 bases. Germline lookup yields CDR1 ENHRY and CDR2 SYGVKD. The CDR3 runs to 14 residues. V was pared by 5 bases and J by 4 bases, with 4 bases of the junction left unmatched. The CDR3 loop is CAISQGAGNQPQHF. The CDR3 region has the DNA TGTGCCATCAGTCAGGGGGCGGGTAATCAGCCCCAGCATTTT.

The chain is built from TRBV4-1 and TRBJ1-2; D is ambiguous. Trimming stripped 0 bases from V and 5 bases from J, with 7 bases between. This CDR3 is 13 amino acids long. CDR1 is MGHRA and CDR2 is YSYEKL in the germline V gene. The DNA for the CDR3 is TGCGCCAGCAGCCAAGAAGGCAGGTATGGCTACACCTTC. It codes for CASSQEGRYGYTF.

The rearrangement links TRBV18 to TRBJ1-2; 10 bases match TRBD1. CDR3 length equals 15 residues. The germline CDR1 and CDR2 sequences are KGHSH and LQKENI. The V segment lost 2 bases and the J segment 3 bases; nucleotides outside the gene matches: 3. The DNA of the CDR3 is TGTGCCAGCTCACCAGACAGGGGGCAGGACTATGGCTACACCTTC. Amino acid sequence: CASSPDRGQDYGYTF.

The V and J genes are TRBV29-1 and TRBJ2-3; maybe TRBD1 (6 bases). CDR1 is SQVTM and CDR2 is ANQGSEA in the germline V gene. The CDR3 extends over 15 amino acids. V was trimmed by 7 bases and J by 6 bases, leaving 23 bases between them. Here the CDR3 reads CSDRRDTTSTDTQYF. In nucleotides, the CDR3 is TGCAGCGACCGACGGGACACCACCAGTACGGATACGCAGTATTTT.

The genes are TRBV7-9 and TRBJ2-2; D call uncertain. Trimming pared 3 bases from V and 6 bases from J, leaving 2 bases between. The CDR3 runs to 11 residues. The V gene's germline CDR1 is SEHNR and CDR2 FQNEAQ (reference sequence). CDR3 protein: CASSFAGELFF. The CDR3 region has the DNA TGTGCCAGCAGCTTTGCCGGGGAGCTGTTTTTT.

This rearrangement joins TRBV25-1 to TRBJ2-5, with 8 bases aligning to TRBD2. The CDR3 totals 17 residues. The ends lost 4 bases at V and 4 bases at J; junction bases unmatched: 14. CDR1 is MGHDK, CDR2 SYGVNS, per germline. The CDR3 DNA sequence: TGTGCCAGCAGTGGCTACAAAGGACTAGCTCACGGAGAGACCCAGTACTTC. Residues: CASSGYKGLAHGETQYF.

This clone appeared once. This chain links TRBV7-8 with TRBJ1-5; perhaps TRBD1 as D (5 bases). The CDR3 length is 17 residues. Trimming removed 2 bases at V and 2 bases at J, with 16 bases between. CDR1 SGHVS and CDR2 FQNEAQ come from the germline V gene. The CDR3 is CASSLSLGQDGNQPQHF. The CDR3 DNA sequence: TGTGCCAGCAGCTTATCCTTGGGGCAAGACGGCAATCAGCCCCAGCATTTT. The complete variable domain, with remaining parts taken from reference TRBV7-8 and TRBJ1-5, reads GAGVSQSPRYKVAKRGQDVALRCDPISGHVSLFWYQQALGQGPEFLTYFQNEAQLDKSGLPSDRFFAERPEGSVSTLKIQRTQQEDSAVYLCASSLSLGQDGNQPQHFGDGTRLSIL.

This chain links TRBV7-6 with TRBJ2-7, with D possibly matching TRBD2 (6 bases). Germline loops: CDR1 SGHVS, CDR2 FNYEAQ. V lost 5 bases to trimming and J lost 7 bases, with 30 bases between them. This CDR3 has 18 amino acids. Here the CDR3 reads CASSPNVASATYVLEQYF. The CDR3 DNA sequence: TGTGCCAGCAGCCCGAATGTGGCTAGCGCGACTTACGTTTTAGAGCAGTACTTC.

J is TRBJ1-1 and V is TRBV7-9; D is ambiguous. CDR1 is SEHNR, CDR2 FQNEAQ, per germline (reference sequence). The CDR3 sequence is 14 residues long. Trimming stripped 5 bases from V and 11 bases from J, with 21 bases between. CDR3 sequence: CASSPDNSPRRAFF. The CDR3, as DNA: TGTGCCAGCAGCCCAGATAATTCTCCGAGAAGGGCTTTCTTT.

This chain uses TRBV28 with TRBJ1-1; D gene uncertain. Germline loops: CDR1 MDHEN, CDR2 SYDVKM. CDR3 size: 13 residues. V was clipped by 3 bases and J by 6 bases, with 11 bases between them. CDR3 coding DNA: TGTGCCAGCAGTTTTGGGGAGGTGGCTGAAGCTTTCTTT. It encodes CASSFGEVAEAFF.

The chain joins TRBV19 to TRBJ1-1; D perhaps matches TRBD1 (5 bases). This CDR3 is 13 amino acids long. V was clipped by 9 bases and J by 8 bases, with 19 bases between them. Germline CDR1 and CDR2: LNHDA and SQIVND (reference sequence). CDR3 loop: CASTTVWGKEAFF. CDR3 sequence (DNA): TGTGCCAGCACCACAGTTTGGGGGAAAGAAGCTTTCTTT. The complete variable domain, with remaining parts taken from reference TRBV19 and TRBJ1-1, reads DGGITQSPKYLFRKEGQNVTLSCEQNLNHDAMYWYRQDPGQGLRLIYYSQIVNDFQKGDIAEGYSVSREKKESFPLTVTSAQKNPTAFYLCASTTVWGKEAFFGQGTRLTVV.

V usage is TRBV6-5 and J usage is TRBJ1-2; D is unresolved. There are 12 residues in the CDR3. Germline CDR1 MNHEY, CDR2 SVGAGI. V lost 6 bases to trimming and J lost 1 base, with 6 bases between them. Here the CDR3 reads CASRMDNYGYTF. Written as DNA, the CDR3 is TGTGCCAGCAGGATGGATAACTATGGCTACACCTTC.

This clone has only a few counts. The chain's CDR3 is CASSLPQRTGELFF. CDR3 in DNA: TGTGCCAGCAGCTTGCCACAGAGAACCGGGGAGCTGTTTTTT. The J gene is TRBJ2-2, the V gene TRBV11-2; D unclear. Trimming took off 3 bases at V and 5 bases at J, with 10 bases between the two ends. The CDR3 covers 14 residues. Germline loops: CDR1 SGHAT, CDR2 FQNNGV.